The clone carrying this TCR beta chain was seen a handful of times. This sample was taken from a study of T cell changes during pregnancy in multiple sclerosis. This CDR3 spans 13 amino acids. The ends were cut back, 3 bases at V and 0 bases at J, with 8 bases in the middle. Germline assignment: CDR1 GTSNPN and CDR2 SVGIG (reference sequence). TCRdb's table, derived via immunoSEQ multiplex PCR, lists solely in-frame clones and lacks some. Of around 69,000 clones in the sample, roughly 88% are singletons; the top ten hold approximately 2%. The chain has TRBV30 and TRBJ1-1; the D gene is possibly TRBD1 (5 bases). The specimen comprised peripheral blood, sampled in the second trimester of pregnancy. The receptor comes from a female donor in good health, enrolled as a control in a pregnancy study. This CDR3 is CAWRGPVNTEAFF. For the CDR3, the DNA is TGTGCCTGGAGGGGGCCGGTGAACACTGAAGCTTTCTTT.